These 22 T cell receptor beta chains originate from one sample sequenced in a study of T cell responses to AZD1222 COVID-19 vaccine. The data were produced by immunoSEQ multiplex PCR, yet TCRdb's version contains in-frame clones alone and is incomplete. The sample lists some 56,000 clones; nearly 90% were seen once. The sequencing here drew on peripheral blood, taken 28 days after the second AZD1222 dose. These receptors were collected from an adult who received the AZD1222 COVID-19 vaccine.

This chain connects TRBV5-4 to TRBJ2-7; D is possibly TRBD1 (6 bases). The germline V and J ends were trimmed by 0 bases and 0 bases, with 13 bases remaining between them. Germline values: CDR1 SGHNT, CDR2 YYREEE (reference sequence). The CDR3 is 16 amino acids. The CDR3 region has the DNA TGTGCCAGCAGCTTGGGGACAGCCGCAATCTCCTACGAGCAGTACTTC. Translation: CASSLGTAAISYEQYF.

This sequence joins TRBV7-9 and TRBJ2-1; D is possibly TRBD2 (6 bases). Germline V gene data show CDR1 as SEHNR and CDR2 as FQNEAQ (reference sequence). V gave up 4 bases and J gave up 2 bases, with 15 bases separating them. There are 16 residues in the CDR3. CDR3 region: CASSSFSGPTYNEQFF. For the CDR3, the DNA is TGTGCCAGCAGCTCCTTTAGCGGACCTACCTACAATGAGCAGTTCTTC. The full variable domain, rest sourced from reference TRBV7-9 and TRBJ2-1, is DTGVSQNPRHKITKRGQNVTFRCDPISEHNRLYWYRQTLGQGPEFLTYFQNEAQLEKSRLLSDRFSAERPKGSFSTLEIQRTEQGDSAMYLCASSSFSGPTYNEQFFGPGTRLTVL.

J is TRBJ1-6 and V is TRBV11-2; D is uncertain. Per the germline V gene, CDR1 is SGHAT and CDR2 is FQNNGV. The CDR3 has 19 amino acids. The V and J ends lost 1 base and 6 bases respectively, with 22 bases between them. The CDR3 nucleotides read TGTGCCAGCAGCTTAGTTGGAAGGGCCCGGGCCCTCCTTAATTCACCCCTCCACTTT. Amino acid sequence: CASSLVGRARALLNSPLHF.

This clone was counted a few times. The chain recombines TRBV5-1 with TRBJ2-7, with 7 bases matching TRBD1. Germline assignment: CDR1 SGHRS and CDR2 YFSETQ. The junction had 5 bases not matched to a gene; V was cut back by 0 bases and J by 2 bases. The CDR3 consists of 15 residues. CDR3 sequence reads: CASSLAGDRTYEQYF. Written as DNA, the CDR3 is TGCGCCAGCAGCTTGGCCGGGGACAGAACCTACGAGCAGTACTTC.

The rearrangement joins TRBV28 to TRBJ2-1; 9 nucleotides agree with TRBD2. This CDR3 contains 19 residues. The junction had 14 bases not matched to a gene; V was cut back by 5 bases and J by 0 bases. Germline-derived CDR1 and CDR2 are MDHEN and SYDVKM. CDR3 sequence reads: CASSGGLAPQLFSYNEQFF. The CDR3 DNA reads TGTGCCAGCAGTGGTGGACTAGCGCCTCAGCTTTTCTCCTACAATGAGCAGTTCTTC.

The DNA of the CDR3 is TGTGCCAGCAGTTCCTTTTTCACTGAAGCTTTCTTT. It codes for CASSSFFTEAFF. The V and J genes are TRBV28 and TRBJ1-1; D remains ambiguous. The CDR3 contains 12 residues. The V end was cut by 4 bases, the J end by 4 bases, with 7 bases between. The germline gives CDR1 MDHEN, CDR2 SYDVKM.

This clone was counted once. This CDR3 reads CASSLGLAGESQETQYF. In DNA form, the CDR3 reads TGCGCCAGCAGCCTTGGACTAGCGGGGGAATCCCAAGAGACCCAGTACTTC. The chain has TRBV5-1 and TRBJ2-5; 13 bases line up with TRBD2. Germline V gives CDR1 SGHRS, CDR2 YFSETQ. This CDR3 spans 17 amino acids. The trim removed 4 bases at V and 1 base at J, leaving 7 bases unmatched.

The J gene is TRBJ1-5, the V gene TRBV19, with D unresolved. CDR3 size: 13 residues. Germline CDR1 is LNHDA and CDR2 is SQIVND (reference sequence). Trimming removed 9 bases from V and 5 bases from J, with 14 bases in between. In DNA form, the CDR3 reads TGTGCCAGCGCCGAGAGGAGGGATCAGCCCCAGCATTTT. Its protein product is CASAERRDQPQHF.

The CDR3 nucleotides are TGTGCTAGTGCCCTCGGGACAGGGGACGGCTACACCTTC. Amino acid sequence: CASALGTGDGYTF. This sequence joins TRBV12-5 and TRBJ1-2; 10 bases align to TRBD1. J lost 8 bases, V lost 7 bases, and 7 bases had no gene match. Germline V gives CDR1 LGHNT, CDR2 FRNRAP. The CDR3 consists of 13 residues.

This clone has just one count. This chain connects TRBV28 to TRBJ1-5; D gene unclear. This CDR3 is built from 15 residues. The V gene's germline CDR1 is MDHEN and CDR2 SYDVKM. With 6 bases removed from V and 1 base from J, the gap between germline ends came to 13 bases. The CDR3 loop is CASSPGNLSNQPQHF. CDR3 coding DNA: TGTGCCAGCAGCCCGGGGAACCTAAGCAATCAGCCCCAGCATTTT.

The chain joins TRBV10-2 to TRBJ1-3, with D perhaps matching TRBD1 (5 bases). The CDR3 covers 15 residues. The V end was cut by 8 bases, the J end by 0 bases, with 14 bases between. CDR1 is WSHSY, CDR2 SAAADI, per germline. This chain's CDR3 is CASRRSGTSGNTIYF. The DNA of the CDR3 is TGCGCCAGCCGCCGCTCAGGGACCTCTGGAAACACCATATATTTT.

The chain carries TRBV5-4 and TRBJ2-3, with TRBD1 identical over 8 bases. Per germline, CDR1 SGHNT and CDR2 YYREEE (reference sequence). This CDR3 spans 17 amino acids. V lost 0 bases and J lost 4; bases outside the gene matches: 10. CDR3 coding DNA: TGTGCCAGCAGCTTGGCCCGAGGACAGGGTGCGGCAGATACGCAGTATTTT. As protein: CASSLARGQGAADTQYF.

This clone was detected a few times. The genes are TRBV18 and TRBJ1-4; D is uncertain. This CDR3 is built from 13 residues. CDR1 KGHSH and CDR2 LQKENI come from the germline V gene. Trimming cost V 4 bases and J 8 bases, with 11 bases left between them. The CDR3: CASSLSVEEKLFF. The CDR3 nucleotides read TGTGCCAGCTCACTTTCAGTTGAGGAAAAACTGTTTTTT.

This clone was recorded only once. CDR3 loop: CASRKDGGGNEQFF. In DNA form, the CDR3 reads TGTGCCAGCAGGAAGGACGGAGGGGGGAATGAGCAGTTCTTC. The chain uses TRBV6-5 and TRBJ2-1; tentatively, D is TRBD1 or TRBD2 (6 bases each). Trimming pared 6 bases from V and 7 bases from J, leaving 16 bases between. Germline assignment: CDR1 MNHEY and CDR2 SVGAGI. The CDR3 loop spans 14 amino acids.

The V gene is TRBV19, the J gene TRBJ1-2; D gene uncertain. CDR3 size: 13 residues. Deletions cut 1 base from V and 2 bases from J, with 5 bases between. The germline gives CDR1 LNHDA, CDR2 SQIVND (reference sequence). The DNA of the CDR3 is TGTGCCAGTAGTATAGGCAGGAACTATGGCTACACCTTC. It encodes CASSIGRNYGYTF.

The rearrangement uses TRBV10-3 and TRBJ1-3; the D gene is possibly TRBD1 (6 bases). With 4 bases removed from V and 8 bases from J, the gap between germline ends came to 12 bases. The germline V gene encodes CDR1 ENHRY and CDR2 SYGVKD. There are 13 residues in the CDR3. CDR3 residues: CAISAGAADTIYF. The CDR3 nucleotides are TGTGCCATCAGTGCAGGGGCTGCGGACACCATATATTTT.

This chain links TRBV11-3 with TRBJ2-3, with 8 bases that match TRBD1. The germline V gene encodes CDR1 SGHNT and CDR2 YENEEA. The length of the CDR3 is 17 residues. Trimming took 4 bases from V and 3 from J; bases not matched to a gene: 12. The CDR3 region has the DNA TGTGCCAGCAGCTCCCGCCGGGGACAGGTGAATACAGATACGCAGTATTTT. Its protein is CASSSRRGQVNTDTQYF.

The chain recombines TRBV11-2 with TRBJ2-5; a weak D match, TRBD2 (5 bases). The germline gives CDR1 SGHAT, CDR2 FQNNGV. The CDR3 length is 13 residues. The V end lost 1 base, the J end lost 5 bases, and 8 bases lay between the germline ends. CDR3 sequence: CASSLGGRETQYF. CDR3 sequence (DNA): TGTGCCAGCAGCTTAGGCGGGCGCGAGACCCAGTACTTC.

The rearrangement links TRBV30 to TRBJ1-2; D is uncertain. Germline lookup yields CDR1 GTSNPN and CDR2 SVGIG (reference sequence). Trimming pared 4 bases from V and 8 bases from J, leaving 20 bases between. The CDR3 sequence is 14 residues long. CDR3 in amino acids: CAWKAGGVYRGYTF. In DNA, the CDR3 is TGTGCCTGGAAAGCCGGCGGGGTTTATAGAGGCTACACCTTC.

This clone has just a few counts. V usage is TRBV9 and J usage is TRBJ1-1; D is uncertain. Germline V gene lookup returns CDR1 SGDLS and CDR2 YYNGEE. This CDR3 comprises 15 residues. V lost 0 bases to trimming and J lost 0 bases, with 9 bases between them. CDR3 DNA sequence: TGTGCCAGCAGCGTAGTCGACGGCTTGAACACTGAAGCTTTCTTT. Translation: CASSVVDGLNTEAFF.

The V gene is TRBV5-8, the J gene TRBJ2-5, with TRBD2 matching 7 bases. Trimming removed 7 bases from V and 1 base from J; junction bases left unmatched: 25. The germline gives CDR1 SGHTS, CDR2 YDEGEE. This CDR3 has 20 residues. CDR3 in DNA: TGTGCCAGCGGTCCCGACGGGGCCTTTATACTAGCGCCGTTCCAAGAGACCCAGTACTTC. Translated, it gives CASGPDGAFILAPFQETQYF.

Worth noting for this clone: A read error may produce the germline difference seen at one junction end. The chain combines TRBV27 with TRBJ2-4; D possibly uses TRBD1 or TRBD2 (5 bases each). Germline lookup yields CDR1 MNHEY and CDR2 SMNVEV (reference sequence). This CDR3 is built from 17 residues. The CDR3 nucleotides read TGTGCCAGCAGTTTAAGGGTCACGGGACCAGCCACAAACATTCAGTACTTC. Amino acid sequence: CASSLRVTGPATNIQYF.